A single T cell receptor beta chain is shown here with its context. The data were obtained in a study of blood T cells in healthy people across ages. CDR1 is SGHDN and CDR2 is FVKESK in the germline V gene. V was trimmed by 4 bases and J by 4 bases, leaving 10 bases between them. The CDR3 extends over 13 amino acids. A sample-barcoded 5' primer and a J-beta primer mix were used in a second PCR of about 7 to 11 cycles. One entry per CDR3 protein, called by TCRdb with MiXCR from the 5' RACE reads. The table lists hundreds of thousands of distinct CDR3 sequences, 52% of them singletons. This chain joins TRBV14 and TRBJ1-2; D not certain. Sequencing was done on a sample of blood. This receptor was taken from a woman older than 75 in good health. CDR3 sequence: CASSLQPTYGYTF. DNA for the CDR3: TGTGCCAGCAGCCTTCAACCGACCTATGGCTACACCTTC. The entire variable domain, with the rest obtained from reference TRBV14 and TRBJ1-2, is as follows: EAGVTQFPSHSVIEKGQTVTLRCDPISGHDNLYWYRRVMGKEIKFLLHFVKESKQDESGMPNNRFLAERTGGTYSTLKVQPAELEDSGVYFCASSLQPTYGYTFGSGTRLTVV.